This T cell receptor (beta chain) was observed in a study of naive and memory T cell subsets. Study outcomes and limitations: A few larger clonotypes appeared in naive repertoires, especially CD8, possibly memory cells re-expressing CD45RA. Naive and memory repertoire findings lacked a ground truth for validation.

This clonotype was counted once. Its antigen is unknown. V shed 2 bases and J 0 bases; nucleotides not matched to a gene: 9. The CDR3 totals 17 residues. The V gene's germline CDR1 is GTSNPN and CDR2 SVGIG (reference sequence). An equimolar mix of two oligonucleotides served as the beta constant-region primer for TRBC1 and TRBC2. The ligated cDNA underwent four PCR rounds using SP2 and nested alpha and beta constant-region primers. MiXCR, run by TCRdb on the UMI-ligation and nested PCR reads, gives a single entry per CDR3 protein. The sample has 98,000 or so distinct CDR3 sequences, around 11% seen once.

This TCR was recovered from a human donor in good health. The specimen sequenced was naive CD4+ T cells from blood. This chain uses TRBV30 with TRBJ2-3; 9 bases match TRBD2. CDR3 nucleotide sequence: TGTGCCTGGAGTAAAAGCGGGGGGACAACTAGCACAGATACGCAGTATTTT. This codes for CAWSKSGGTTSTDTQYF.